The following is a T cell receptor beta chain sequence with its context. These data are taken from a study of blood T cell repertoires in COVID-19. Study context: Both acute and convalescent COVID-19 samples were obtained from the United States, Italy and Spain. PBMCs, B-cell-depleted T cells, or T cells were the source of the cDNA or gDNA that made up the material.

Original analysis: Reference gene primer amplification gave estimated nucleated cell counts. The assay was immunoSEQ multiplex PCR, and TCRdb's table has in-frame clones only and misses some. That table is the source of V, J and clone size, and D and trimming were worked out from the DNA. This sample has approximately 220,000 clones, with about 85% found just once. The CDR3 is 17 residues long. V lost 0 bases to trimming and J lost 7 bases; unmatched junction nucleotides: 7. Germline CDR1 is LGHNA and CDR2 is YNFKEQ. The sample consisted of peripheral blood. This chain joins TRBV4-2 and TRBJ2-1; TRBD2 matches 12 bases. The source of this sequence is a man between 50 and 59 years old who had recovered from COVID-19. The CDR3 sequence: CASSQESRGTSGNEQFF. CDR3 DNA: TGTGCCAGCAGCCAAGAAAGTCGCGGGACTAGCGGGAATGAGCAGTTCTTC.